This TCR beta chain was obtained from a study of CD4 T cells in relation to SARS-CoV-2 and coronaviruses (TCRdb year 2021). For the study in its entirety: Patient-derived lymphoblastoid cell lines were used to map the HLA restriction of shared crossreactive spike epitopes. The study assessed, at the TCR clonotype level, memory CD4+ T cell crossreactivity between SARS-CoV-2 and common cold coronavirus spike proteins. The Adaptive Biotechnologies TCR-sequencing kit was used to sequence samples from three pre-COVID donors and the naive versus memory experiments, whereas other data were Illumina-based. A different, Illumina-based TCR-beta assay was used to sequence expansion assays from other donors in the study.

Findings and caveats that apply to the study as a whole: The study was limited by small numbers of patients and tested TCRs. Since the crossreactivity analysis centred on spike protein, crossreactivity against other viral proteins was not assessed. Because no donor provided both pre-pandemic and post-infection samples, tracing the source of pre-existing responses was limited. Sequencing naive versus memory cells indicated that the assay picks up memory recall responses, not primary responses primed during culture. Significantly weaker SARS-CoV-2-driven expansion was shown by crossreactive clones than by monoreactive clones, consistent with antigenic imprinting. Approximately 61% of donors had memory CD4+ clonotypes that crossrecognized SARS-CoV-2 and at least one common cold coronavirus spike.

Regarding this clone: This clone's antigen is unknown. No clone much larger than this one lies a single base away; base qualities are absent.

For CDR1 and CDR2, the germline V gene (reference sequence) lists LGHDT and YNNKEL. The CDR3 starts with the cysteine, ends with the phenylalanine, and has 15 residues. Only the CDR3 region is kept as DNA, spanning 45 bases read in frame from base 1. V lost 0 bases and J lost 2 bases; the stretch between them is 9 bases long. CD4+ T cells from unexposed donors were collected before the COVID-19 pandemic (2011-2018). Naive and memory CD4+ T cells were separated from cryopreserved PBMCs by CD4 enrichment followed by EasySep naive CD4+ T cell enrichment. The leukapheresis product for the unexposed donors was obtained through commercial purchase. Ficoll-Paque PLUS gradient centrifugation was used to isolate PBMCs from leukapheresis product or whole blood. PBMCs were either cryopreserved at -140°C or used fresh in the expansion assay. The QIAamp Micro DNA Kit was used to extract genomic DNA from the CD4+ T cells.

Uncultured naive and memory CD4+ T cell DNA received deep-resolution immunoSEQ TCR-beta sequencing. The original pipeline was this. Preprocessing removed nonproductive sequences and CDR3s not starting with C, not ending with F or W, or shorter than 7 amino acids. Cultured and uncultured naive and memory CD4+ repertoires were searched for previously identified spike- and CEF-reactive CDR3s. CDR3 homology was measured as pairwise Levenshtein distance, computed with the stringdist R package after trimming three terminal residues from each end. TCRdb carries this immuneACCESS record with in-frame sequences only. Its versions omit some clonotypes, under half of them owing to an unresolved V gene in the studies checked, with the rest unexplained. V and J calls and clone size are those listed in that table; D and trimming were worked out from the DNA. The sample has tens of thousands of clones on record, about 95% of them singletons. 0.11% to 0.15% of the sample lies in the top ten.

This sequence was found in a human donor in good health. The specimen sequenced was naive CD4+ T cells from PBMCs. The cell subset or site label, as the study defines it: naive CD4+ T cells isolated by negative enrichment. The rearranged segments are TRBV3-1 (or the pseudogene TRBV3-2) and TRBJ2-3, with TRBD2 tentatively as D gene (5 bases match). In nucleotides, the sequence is TGTGCCAGCAGCCAAGACACGGGGTTCACAGATACGCAGTATTTT. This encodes CASSQDTGFTDTQYF.